This T cell receptor (beta chain) appears in the sequencing data of a study of patients and donors after allogeneic stem cell transplantation. TCRdb fed the RT-PCR reads into MiXCR, producing one record per CDR3 protein. Of about 160,000 distinct CDR3 sequences in the sample, about 40% were seen once. Trimming pared 1 base from V and 3 bases from J, leaving 12 bases between. The CDR3 has 15 residues. Sequenced: blood, either unsorted or a sorted T cell fraction (not recorded which). The gene calls are TRBV12-3 or TRBV12-4 and TRBJ1-1; D may be TRBD1 (6 bases). The clonotype was recovered from a human donor who was either an allogeneic HSCT recipient or a stem cell or donor lymphocyte infusion donor (not recorded which). It is not recorded whose cells these are; they may come from a transplant donor. The CDR3 nucleotides are TGTGCCAGCAGTTTAGGGAGGGGGTTGGACACTGAAGCTTTCTTT. Translated, it gives CASSLGRGLDTEAFF.